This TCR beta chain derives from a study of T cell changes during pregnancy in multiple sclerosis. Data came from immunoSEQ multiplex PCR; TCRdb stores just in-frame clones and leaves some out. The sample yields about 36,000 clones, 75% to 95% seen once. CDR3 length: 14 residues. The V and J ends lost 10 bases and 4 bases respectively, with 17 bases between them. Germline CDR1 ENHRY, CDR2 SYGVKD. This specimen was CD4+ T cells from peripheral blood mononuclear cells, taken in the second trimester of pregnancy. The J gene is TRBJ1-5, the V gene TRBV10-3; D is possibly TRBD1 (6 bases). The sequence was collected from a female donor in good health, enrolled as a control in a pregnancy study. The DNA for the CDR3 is TGTGCCACGAACAGGGCCCCAGAAAATCAGCCCCAGCATTTT. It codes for CATNRAPENQPQHF.